This is a list of T cell receptor beta chains from one sample in a study of cytomegalovirus exposure and HLA in healthy donors. Some clones are missing from TCRdb's copy, which holds only in-frame ones; the method was immunoSEQ multiplex PCR. The repertoire includes more than 95,000 clones, about 85% of them detected once, and under 4.5% sits in the top ten. The sequencing input was PBMCs. Receptor source: a man aged 18 to 29 in good health and CMV-seropositive. The CDR3 runs from the conserved cysteine through the conserved F or W. The order of the fields is V gene, D gene, J gene, clone size, CDR3 DNA, CDR3 protein. The D gene is left open where the match is weak. A row's size may be missing; if present it is once, few, many or a size class.

v_call: TRBV14; d_call: .; j_call: TRBJ2-3; clone_size: .; cdr3_nt: TGTGCCAGCAGCCGAATAGGGGGGGGGAAGACAGATACGCAGTATTTT; cdr3_aa: CASSRIGGGKTDTQYF
v_call: TRBV9; d_call: .; j_call: TRBJ1-2; clone_size: .; cdr3_nt: TGTGCCAGCAGCGTAGGGGGGACATTCTATGGCTACACCTTC; cdr3_aa: CASSVGGTFYGYTF
v_call: TRBV9; d_call: TRBD2; j_call: TRBJ2-1; clone_size: .; cdr3_nt: TGTGCCAGCAGCGTAAGCGGGGGATCCTACAATGAGCAGTTCTTC; cdr3_aa: CASSVSGGSYNEQFF
v_call: TRBV27; d_call: TRBD1; j_call: TRBJ2-1; clone_size: .; cdr3_nt: TGTGCCAGCAGTCACGGACAGGTCCCAAACTACAATGAGCAGTTCTTC; cdr3_aa: CASSHGQVPNYNEQFF
v_call: TRBV27; d_call: .; j_call: TRBJ2-2; clone_size: .; cdr3_nt: TGTGCCAGCAGTCGGGAAATCAGGCTCGGGGAGCTGTTTTTT; cdr3_aa: CASSREIRLGELFF
v_call: TRBV5-1; d_call: .; j_call: TRBJ1-3; clone_size: .; cdr3_nt: TGCGCCAGCAGCCAACGCGGGGGGTCCGGAAACACCATATATTTT; cdr3_aa: CASSQRGGSGNTIYF
v_call: TRBV4-1; d_call: TRBD2; j_call: TRBJ2-1; clone_size: .; cdr3_nt: TGCGCCAGCAGCCGAGAAAGGACTAGCGGGATCGACAATGAGCAGTTCTTC; cdr3_aa: CASSRERTSGIDNEQFF
v_call: TRBV15; d_call: .; j_call: TRBJ2-3; clone_size: once; cdr3_nt: TGTGCCACCAGCATACAGGGTGGGGGAACAGATACGCAGTATTTT; cdr3_aa: CATSIQGGGTDTQYF
v_call: TRBV11-1; d_call: TRBD1; j_call: TRBJ2-5; clone_size: .; cdr3_nt: TGTGCCAGCAGCTCGGACAGGGGGACCCAAGAGACCCAGTACTTC; cdr3_aa: CASSSDRGTQETQYF
v_call: TRBV4-1; d_call: .; j_call: TRBJ1-6; clone_size: .; cdr3_nt: TGCGCCAGCAGCCAAATACAGGGAGCTCATAATTCACCCCTCCACTTT; cdr3_aa: CASSQIQGAHNSPLHF
v_call: TRBV29-1; d_call: TRBD2; j_call: TRBJ2-5; clone_size: .; cdr3_nt: TGCAGCGTTGCTGCGGGAGGGGAGCAGACCCAGTACTTC; cdr3_aa: CSVAAGGEQTQYF
v_call: TRBV19; d_call: TRBD1; j_call: TRBJ1-2; clone_size: .; cdr3_nt: TGTGCCACCAACTTAGTAGGGGGCGATGGCTACACCTTC; cdr3_aa: CATNLVGGDGYTF
v_call: TRBV7-6; d_call: .; j_call: TRBJ2-7; clone_size: .; cdr3_nt: TGTGCCAGCAGTGAATCGGCCTTGGCACAGGCTCGAGAGCAGTACTTC; cdr3_aa: CASSESALAQAREQYF
v_call: TRBV6-1; d_call: .; j_call: TRBJ2-7; clone_size: once; cdr3_nt: TGTGCCAGCAGCGGTTCAGGCTCCTACGAGCAGTACTTC; cdr3_aa: CASSGSGSYEQYF
v_call: TRBV28; d_call: TRBD2; j_call: TRBJ2-2; clone_size: .; cdr3_nt: TGTGCCAGCAGTTTCATATTTGGGGGGGTCGGTCGTATTTTCACCGGGGAGCTGTTTTTT; cdr3_aa: CASSFIFGGVGRIFTGELFF
v_call: TRBV7-9; d_call: .; j_call: TRBJ1-2; clone_size: .; cdr3_nt: TGTGCCAGCAGCTTAAGGGACTTATATGGCTACACCTTC; cdr3_aa: CASSLRDLYGYTF
v_call: TRBV30; d_call: .; j_call: TRBJ2-7; clone_size: .; cdr3_nt: TGTGCCTGGAGGCGCTCCCCGGCCAGGGGGGCCGAGCAGTACTTC; cdr3_aa: CAWRRSPARGAEQYF
v_call: TRBV7-2; d_call: TRBD2; j_call: TRBJ2-5; clone_size: .; cdr3_nt: TGTGCCAGCAGCTCCCAGACTAGCGGGGGTGGAGAGACCCAGTACTTC; cdr3_aa: CASSSQTSGGGETQYF
v_call: TRBV6-6; d_call: .; j_call: TRBJ1-2; clone_size: .; cdr3_nt: TGTGCCAGCAGTCAACCTGACTACCTGCTCGGTGGCTACACCTTC; cdr3_aa: CASSQPDYLLGGYTF